This entry lists 13 T cell receptor beta chains sequenced from one sample in a study of circulating and synovial CD4+ cells in juvenile arthritis. Some clones are missing from TCRdb's copy, which holds only in-frame ones; the method was immunoSEQ multiplex PCR. The sample records 30,000 to 40,000 clones, roughly 96% being singletons. The sample consisted of CD4+ T cells from blood. These receptors all stem from a human donor with juvenile idiopathic arthritis.

This clone was recorded once. The rearrangement uses TRBV9 and TRBJ1-4, with unresolved D. The CDR3 spans 13 residues. Germline-derived CDR1 and CDR2 are SGDLS and YYNGEE. Between the trimmed V and J ends, which lost 0 bases and 6 bases, there was a span of 6 bases. The CDR3 spells CASSVDTDEKLFF. In DNA, the CDR3 is TGTGCCAGCAGCGTAGACACAGATGAAAAACTGTTTTTT.

This chain links TRBV2 with TRBJ2-5; a weak D match, TRBD1 (6 bases). V dropped 7 bases and J dropped 5 bases, with 17 bases sitting between them. The CDR3 sequence is 14 residues long. Germline V gives CDR1 SNHLY, CDR2 FYNNEI. As DNA, the CDR3 is TGTGCCAGCACCGGGCCCAGGGGCGCGGAGACCCAGTACTTC. Its protein product is CASTGPRGAETQYF.

In its sample, this clone was seen a few times. CDR3 region: CASSQGRMAGNEKLFF. As DNA, the CDR3 is TGCGCCAGCAGCCAAGGAAGGATGGCAGGGAATGAAAAACTGTTTTTT. The chain has TRBV4-3 and TRBJ1-4; weak D call: TRBD1 (5 bases). V lost 1 base and J 5 bases, leaving 14 bases between the germline ends. This CDR3 has 16 residues. Looked up from germline, CDR1 is LGHNA and CDR2 is YSLEER.

The chain couples TRBV7-3 to TRBJ2-1; 8 nucleotides align to TRBD1. Germline trimming cut 5 bases from V and 9 bases from J; bases unmatched to any gene: 6. Germline V gene data show CDR1 as SGHTA and CDR2 as FQGTGA. The CDR3 covers 13 residues. CDR3 coding DNA: TGTGCCAGCAGCCGCAGGGGGCCGGGTGAGCAGTTCTTC. It codes for CASSRRGPGEQFF.

The chain joins TRBV6-1 to TRBJ1-1; D perhaps matches TRBD1 (6 bases). The CDR3 loop spans 17 amino acids. Deletions cut 4 bases from V and 2 bases from J, with 20 bases between. CDR1 is MNHNS and CDR2 is SASEGT in the germline V gene. CDR3 in DNA: TGTGCCAGCAGTGTTGTAATGGGGGGCGGGGGAAACACTGAAGCTTTCTTT. This translates into CASSVVMGGGGNTEAFF.

The V gene is TRBV15, the J gene TRBJ2-3, with D possibly TRBD1 on 6 matching bases. The germline V gene encodes CDR1 LNHNV and CDR2 YYDKDF (reference sequence). The V gene lost 4 bases and the J gene lost 1 base, with 12 bases spanning the gap. This CDR3 region has 15 residues. CDR3 DNA sequence: TGTGCCACCAGCACCCCGACAGGACGCACAGATACGCAGTATTTT. It yields the protein CATSTPTGRTDTQYF.

V usage is TRBV10-3 and J usage is TRBJ1-3; weak D call: TRBD1 (6 bases). The CDR3 totals 13 residues. Trimming stripped 11 bases from V and 9 bases from J, with 20 bases between. Per the germline V gene, CDR1 is ENHRY and CDR2 is SYGVKD. The CDR3 is CAVEGTIWGTIYF. For the CDR3, the DNA is TGTGCCGTCGAGGGGACAATCTGGGGCACCATATATTTT.

The J gene is TRBJ2-7, the V gene TRBV4-1; the D gene is possibly TRBD1 (6 bases). The CDR3 length is 16 residues. The ends were cut back, 2 bases at V and 2 bases at J, with 16 bases in the middle. Per germline, CDR1 MGHRA and CDR2 YSYEKL. DNA for the CDR3: TGCGCCAGCAGCCAAACCCCCCAGGACAGAGCCTACGAGCAGTACTTC. Residues: CASSQTPQDRAYEQYF.

The chain recombines TRBV9 with TRBJ1-4, with TRBD1 identical over 9 bases. After removal of 4 bases from V and 8 bases from J, the junction contained 15 bases not matched to a gene. Germline V gene sequence: CDR1 SGDLS, CDR2 YYNGEE. The CDR3 has 17 residues. The CDR3 loop is CASSPGTGYIRDEKLFF. Written as DNA, the CDR3 is TGTGCCAGCAGCCCTGGGACAGGGTACATCCGAGACGAAAAACTGTTTTTT.

The chain couples TRBV4-1 to TRBJ2-2; 8 nucleotides line up with TRBD2. The CDR3 contains 18 residues. Trimming at V came to 4 bases and at J to 4 bases, leaving 14 bases not matched to a gene. The V gene's germline CDR1 is MGHRA and CDR2 YSYEKL. CDR3 in amino acids: CASSPLRSGGEITGELFF. DNA of the CDR3: TGCGCCAGCAGCCCCCTACGAAGCGGGGGTGAGATCACCGGGGAGCTGTTTTTT.

The V and J genes are TRBV18 and TRBJ2-5; perhaps TRBD1 as D (6 bases). The V end lost 5 bases, the J end lost 2 bases, and 15 bases lay between the germline ends. There are 15 residues in the CDR3. Germline CDR1 reads KGHSH; CDR2 reads LQKENI. This CDR3 is CASSVTGTHQETQYF. For the CDR3, the DNA is TGTGCCAGCTCAGTTACCGGGACACATCAAGAGACCCAGTACTTC.

The V gene is TRBV29-1, the J gene TRBJ2-3, with TRBD2 identical over 7 bases. V dropped 1 base and J dropped 7; count of bases not matched to a gene: 8. The CDR3 is 14 amino acids. Germline CDR1 SQVTM, CDR2 ANQGSEA. CDR3 coding DNA: TGCAGCGTTGAAGGAAGACTAGCTTTGAATACGCAGTATTTT. This codes for CSVEGRLALNTQYF.

The J gene is TRBJ2-5, the V gene TRBV7-2, with 7 bases that match TRBD2. V shed 5 bases and J 4 bases; nucleotides not matched to a gene: 13. The CDR3 totals 16 residues. Germline V gene lookup returns CDR1 SGHTA and CDR2 FQGNSA. CDR3 coding DNA: TGTGCCAGCAGCCGGCGGGACGGCGGGGAGGGAGAGACCCAGTACTTC. Amino acid sequence: CASSRRDGGEGETQYF.